Listed below are T cell receptor beta chains from one sample, sequenced in a study of cytomegalovirus exposure and HLA in healthy donors. Profiled with immunoSEQ multiplex PCR; TCRdb holds only in-frame clones, not every one. The repertoire holds 150,000 or so clones, with approximately 86% as singletons. Sequenced sample: PBMCs. All receptors derive from a man aged 18 to 29 in good health and CMV-seropositive. Each CDR3 is given without its conserved first and last residue.

cdr3_aa	v_call
AWSVLGCSNQPQH	TRBV30
ATTLWGGNTEAF	TRBV5-6
ASSPPGGGWGQETQY	TRBV11-2
ASSQEGTGLGPQH	TRBV4-1
ASSLFTGFSGNTIY	TRBV23-1
ASSGLPGLGSYEQY	TRBV10-2
ASSQILAVRDEQY	TRBV4-3
ASSHTPGDGAMNTEAF	TRBV7-3
ASSTRQGSYGYT	TRBV11-1
AISESQGNYGYT	TRBV10-3
ASSLTTGGSYNEQF	TRBV5-6
ASSLTDTAAGEQY	TRBV4-1
ASSLTHTGGGKAF	TRBV7-3
ASSVGGGGADIEQF	TRBV9
ASSLGTSGNADTQY	TRBV7-9
ASGLQGARGYT	TRBV12-5
ASSPPGSNYGYT	TRBV7-2
ASSPGGRENHEQY	TRBV21-1
ASSEEGGGNQPQH	TRBV6-1
ASWDSFGANVLT	TRBV10-2
ASRTGGSYEQY	TRBV6-6
ASSQNPLAAQY	TRBV7-9